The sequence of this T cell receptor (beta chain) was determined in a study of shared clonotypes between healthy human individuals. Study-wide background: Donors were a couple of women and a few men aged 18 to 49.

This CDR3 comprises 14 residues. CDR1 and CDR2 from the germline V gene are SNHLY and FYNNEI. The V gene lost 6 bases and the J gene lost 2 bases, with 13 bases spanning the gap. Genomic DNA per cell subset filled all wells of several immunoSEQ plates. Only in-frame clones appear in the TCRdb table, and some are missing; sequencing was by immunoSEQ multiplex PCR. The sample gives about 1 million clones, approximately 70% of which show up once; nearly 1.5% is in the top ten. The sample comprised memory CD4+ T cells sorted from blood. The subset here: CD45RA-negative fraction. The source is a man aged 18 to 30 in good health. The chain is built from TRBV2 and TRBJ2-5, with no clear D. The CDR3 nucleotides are TGTGCCAGCAGGCCTTCGAGCGTTCAAGAGACCCAGTACTTC. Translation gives CASRPSSVQETQYF.